The 29 T cell receptor beta chains reported below all come from one sample, sequenced in a study of Graves' ophthalmopathy and Graves' hyperthyroidism. The sequenced template was RNA, covering the TCR beta CDR3 region. Following a first-round RT-PCR that used HTBI primers, a second-round multiplex PCR was carried out. A single record per CDR3 protein comes from TCRdb applying MiXCR to the multiplex PCR reads. The profile covers about 700,000 distinct CDR3 sequences, with 40% appearing a single time and approximately 43% taken by the ten largest. Input material: peripheral blood. All receptors come from an adult man with Graves' ophthalmopathy.

This chain joins TRBV9 and TRBJ1-4; tentative D call: TRBD1 (5 bases). With 4 bases removed from V and 0 bases from J, the gap between germline ends came to 13 bases. Germline CDR1 is SGDLS and CDR2 is YYNGEE. CDR3 length: 16 residues. As DNA, the CDR3 is TGTGCCAGCAGCCCCAGGACACGCGCAACTAATGAAAAACTGTTTTTT. Its protein product is CASSPRTRATNEKLFF.

This clonotype was picked up one time. The rearrangement links TRBV25-1 to TRBJ2-7, with 11 bases aligning to TRBD1. Germline CDR1 reads MGHDK; CDR2 reads SYGVNS. The CDR3 is 15 amino acids. V gave up 8 bases and J gave up 7 bases; unmatched junction bases: 13. This chain's CDR3 is CASVEAGQGVGEQYF. CDR3 nucleotides: TGTGCCAGCGTTGAAGCGGGACAGGGGGTCGGGGAGCAGTACTTC.

The chain joins TRBV7-2 to TRBJ2-5, with TRBD2 matching 7 bases. Germline V lookup: CDR1 SGHTA, CDR2 FQGNSA. There are 15 residues in the CDR3. J lost 5 bases, V lost 1 base, and 7 bases had no gene match. This CDR3 is CASSLGGLVDETQYF. In DNA, the CDR3 is TGTGCCAGCAGCTTAGGTGGACTAGTTGATGAGACCCAGTACTTC.

This clonotype was detected a few times. The chain employs TRBV10-3 and TRBJ2-7; 12 nucleotides agree with TRBD2. This CDR3 has 14 residues. Germline values: CDR1 ENHRY, CDR2 SYGVKD. Unmatched junction bases numbered 4, after V lost 10 bases and J lost 0 bases. The DNA for the CDR3 is TGTGCCAGCAGACTAGCGGGAGACTCCTACGAGCAGTACTTC. Encoded protein: CASRLAGDSYEQYF.

On this clonotype: A read error may produce the germline difference seen at one junction end. J is TRBJ2-7 and V is TRBV4-1, with a possible D match to TRBD2 (6 bases). CDR1 is MGHRA and CDR2 is YSYEKL in the germline V gene. This CDR3 is built from 14 residues. Written as DNA, the CDR3 is TGTGCCAGCACCCTGTCGGGGACTGGCTACGAGCAGTACTTC. It is translated as CASTLSGTGYEQYF.

A remark on this clonotype: In this CDR3 the conserved last residue, phenylalanine or tryptophan, is missing, so a read error is likely. The chain links TRBV5-4 to TRBJ2-5; possibly TRBD1 for D (6 bases). CDR1 is SGHNT, CDR2 YYREEE, per germline (reference sequence). V was cut by 4 bases and J by 5 bases, with 18 bases left in between. The CDR3 covers 15 residues. CDR3 protein: CASSALGGRQETQYV. Here the CDR3 DNA reads TGTGCCAGCAGCGCCTTAGGGGGACGACAGGAGACCCAGTACGTC.

The sample holds a few counts of this clonotype. The chain carries TRBV7-2 and TRBJ2-7, with TRBD2 matching over 10 bases. The end of the DNA is better explained by TRBJ2-5, so the J call may be wrong. From germline, CDR1 is SGHTA and CDR2 FQGNSA. The CDR3 runs 16 residues. The CDR3 DNA follows: TGTGCCAGCAGCTTATTGGAGCGGGGGGGTTTGGAGACCCAGTACTTC. This gives the protein CASSLLERGGLETQYF.

This clonotype showed up just a few times. This chain uses TRBV12-3 or TRBV12-4 with TRBJ1-5; D perhaps matches TRBD1 (5 bases). V lost 5 bases, J lost 2 bases, and 13 bases lay in between. The length of the CDR3 is 15 residues. CDR3 sequence (DNA): TGTGCCAGCAGTAGGGACCATGAGGGCAATCAGCCCCAGCATTTT. This gives the protein CASSRDHEGNQPQHF.

There are a few counts of this clonotype. The chain combines TRBV6-4 with TRBJ2-5; a weak D match, TRBD1 (5 bases). The CDR3 spans 13 residues. Germline V lookup: CDR1 MRHNA, CDR2 SNTAGT. V dropped 0 bases and J dropped 5 bases, with 7 bases sitting between them. This chain's CDR3 is CASSDSPGETQYF. For the CDR3, the DNA is TGTGCCAGCAGTGACTCGCCAGGGGAGACCCAGTACTTC.

The genes are TRBV6-5 and TRBJ1-4, with 10 bases lining up with TRBD1. The CDR3 totals 15 residues. The V segment lost 4 bases and the J segment 16 bases; nucleotides outside the gene matches: 15. Germline loops: CDR1 MNHEY, CDR2 SVGAGI. The CDR3 DNA follows: TGTGCCAGCAGTTGGGACGGGACAGGGGATCCCAAAAAGTTTTTT. Its protein is CASSWDGTGDPKKFF.

In the case of this clonotype: This may arise from a read error, as a much more abundant clone is one base away. The conserved final phenylalanine or tryptophan is absent from the CDR3, which likely points to a read error. The chain uses TRBV24-1 and TRBJ2-5, with a possible D match to TRBD1 (6 bases). Germline V lookup: CDR1 KGHDR, CDR2 SFDVKD. The CDR3 covers 16 residues. Trimming pared 5 bases from V and 4 bases from J, leaving 19 bases between. The CDR3 spells CATSGRGEGDGETQYI. The CDR3 nucleotides are TGTGCCACCAGTGGCCGGGGAGAGGGGGACGGAGAGACCCAGTACATC.

This clonotype was found once. The rearrangement uses TRBV9 and TRBJ1-6; D uncertain. The CDR3 extends over 14 amino acids. The germline CDR1 and CDR2 sequences are SGDLS and YYNGEE. The V end lost 4 bases, the J end lost 7 bases, and 12 bases lay between the germline ends. CDR3 DNA sequence: TGTGCCAGCAGCAAGGGTGGAAACAATTCACCCCTCCACTTT. This gives the protein CASSKGGNNSPLHF.

About this clonotype itself: With a much larger clone just one base away, this may be a read error. The V and J genes are TRBV11-1 and TRBJ2-5; weak D call: TRBD2 (7 bases). There are 16 residues in the CDR3. The germline CDR1 and CDR2 sequences are SGHAT and FQDESV (reference sequence). The V end was cut by 5 bases, the J end by 2 bases, with 18 bases between. CDR3 amino acids: CASSASRGRTQETQYF. The CDR3, as DNA: TGTGCCAGCAGCGCCTCGCGGGGGCGGACTCAAGAGACCCAGTACTTC.

The table lists this clonotype with a few counts. The rearrangement links TRBV20-1 to TRBJ1-2; D might be TRBD1 (6 bases). Trimming took 5 bases from V and 8 from J, leaving 15 bases between them. Germline CDR1 reads DFQATT; CDR2 reads SNEGSKA (reference sequence). The CDR3 covers 12 residues. DNA for the CDR3: TGCAGTGCTGTAACAGGGATGGGGGGCTACACCTTC. Amino acid sequence: CSAVTGMGGYTF.

The chain couples TRBV2 to TRBJ2-7; no clear D. The germline V and J ends were trimmed by 5 bases and 2 bases, with 7 bases remaining between them. The CDR3 is 12 residues long. The germline V gene encodes CDR1 SNHLY and CDR2 FYNNEI. This CDR3 is CASSKPPYEQYF. The CDR3 DNA reads TGTGCCAGCAGTAAACCTCCCTACGAGCAGTACTTC.

This chain joins TRBV10-3 and TRBJ2-5; D gene uncertain. The CDR3 sequence is 9 residues long. V was shortened by 0 bases and J by 13 bases, with 3 bases between the two germline ends. From germline, CDR1 is ENHRY and CDR2 SYGVKD. CDR3 amino acids: CAISESRYF. Here the CDR3 DNA reads TGTGCCATCAGTGAGTCCCGGTACTTC.

In its sample, this clonotype was seen many times. The chain is built from TRBV7-2 and TRBJ2-5, with D perhaps matching TRBD2 (6 bases). The CDR3 consists of 14 residues. CDR1 SGHTA and CDR2 FQGNSA come from the germline V gene. Trimming stripped 4 bases from V and 1 base from J, with 10 bases between. The CDR3 reads CASSYLGGQETQYF. The DNA of the CDR3 is TGTGCCAGCAGCTACCTCGGGGGCCAAGAGACCCAGTACTTC.

The CDR3 nucleotides read TGTGCCAGCAGCCTCAACGGAGAGACCCAGTACTTC. This codes for CASSLNGETQYF. The chain uses TRBV28 and TRBJ2-5; D call uncertain. From germline, CDR1 is MDHEN and CDR2 SYDVKM. The CDR3 sequence is 12 residues long. The ends were cut back, 6 bases at V and 4 bases at J, with 9 bases in the middle.

This clonotype turned up a few times. The V and J genes are TRBV6-1 and TRBJ2-5; 12 bases are a match to TRBD1. The CDR3 totals 15 residues. Losses at the gene ends were 6 bases for V and 4 bases for J; bases not matched to a gene: 6. From germline, CDR1 is MNHNS and CDR2 SASEGT. This CDR3 is CASRSGTGGRETQYF. The CDR3 nucleotides read TGTGCCAGCAGGTCCGGGACAGGGGGCCGAGAGACCCAGTACTTC.

This clonotype occurred many times. V gene TRBV5-8 combines with J gene TRBJ1-1, with TRBD1 matching 8 bases. The ends lost 4 bases at V and 7 bases at J; junction bases unmatched: 6. CDR1 and CDR2 from the germline V gene are SGHTS and YDEGEE. The length of the CDR3 is 13 residues. The CDR3 nucleotides read TGTGCCAGCAGCGTGGGACAGGCTTATGAAGCTTTCTTT. Protein sequence: CASSVGQAYEAFF.

There are many counts of this clonotype. The V and J genes are TRBV10-3 and TRBJ2-7; the D gene is possibly TRBD2 (6 bases). The CDR3 length is 13 residues. Germline V gene data show CDR1 as ENHRY and CDR2 as SYGVKD. Trimming removed 6 bases from V and 5 bases from J, with 14 bases in between. CDR3 amino acids: CAIRTAGRNEQYF. DNA for the CDR3: TGTGCCATCAGGACGGCGGGGCGGAACGAGCAGTACTTC.

The rearrangement uses TRBV7-6 and TRBJ2-5; D is possibly TRBD1 (5 bases). The CDR3 length is 16 residues. Looked up from germline, CDR1 is SGHVS and CDR2 is FNYEAQ. Trimming removed 5 bases at V and 5 bases at J, with 21 bases between. The CDR3 spells CASSISTIQGRETQYF. The CDR3 DNA reads as TGTGCCAGCAGCATCAGCACTATTCAGGGAAGGGAGACCCAGTACTTC.

CDR3 loop: CASSASPLGLDWVQYF. CDR3 nucleotides: TGTGCCAGCAGTGCTAGCCCCCTGGGACTAGATTGGGTGCAGTACTTC. The rearrangement links TRBV2 to TRBJ2-7, with 8 bases matching TRBD2. J was trimmed by 9 bases and V by 4 bases; bases with no gene match: 17. CDR1 is SNHLY and CDR2 is FYNNEI in the germline V gene. This CDR3 spans 16 amino acids.

The chain uses TRBV2 and TRBJ2-7, with TRBD1 matching over 9 bases. After removal of 5 bases from V and 6 bases from J, the junction contained 8 bases not matched to a gene. Germline values: CDR1 SNHLY, CDR2 FYNNEI. This CDR3 has 14 residues. CDR3 region: CASSLENRGREQYF. As DNA, the CDR3 is TGTGCCAGCAGTTTAGAAAACAGGGGGCGCGAGCAGTACTTC.

About this clonotype: A much larger clone differs from this one at a single base, so this may be a read error. V usage is TRBV15 and J usage is TRBJ1-2; TRBD1 matches at 7 bases. The CDR3 is 13 residues long. The V gene's germline CDR1 is LNHNV and CDR2 YYDKDF (reference sequence). The CDR3 loop is CASSFGDSHGYIF. The DNA of the CDR3 is TGTGCCAGCAGCTTTGGGGACAGCCATGGCTACATCTTC.

In the case of this clonotype: Because it lacks the conserved phenylalanine or tryptophan at the end, this CDR3 is likely a read error. The DNA is omitted, as the CDR3 cannot be located on it reliably, and the CDR3 follows TCRdb's listing. The V and J genes are TRBV24-1 and TRBJ1-5. The CDR3 spans 12 amino acids, including both terminal residues. Germline-derived CDR1 and CDR2 are KGHDR and SFDVKD. CDR3 in amino acids: CATSDSNQPRHL.

A note on this clonotype: At one end the junction does not follow the germline gene, possibly because of a read error. V usage is TRBV5-1 and J usage is TRBJ2-5; D unresolved. CDR3 length: 13 amino acids. Germline loops: CDR1 SGHRS, CDR2 YFSETQ. For the CDR3, the DNA is TGTGCCAGCAGCCTCCTTAGTGTGGAGACCCAGTACTTC. Translation gives CASSLLSVETQYF.

This clonotype has a count of ten or more. This chain connects TRBV15 to TRBJ1-3; D is undetermined. Germline V gene lookup returns CDR1 LNHNV and CDR2 YYDKDF (reference sequence). This CDR3 has 13 residues. V dropped 0 bases and J dropped 4 bases, with 4 bases sitting between them. The CDR3 here is CATSRDLGNTIYF. CDR3 bases: TGTGCCACCAGCAGAGATCTAGGAAACACCATATATTTT.

This chain links TRBV6-2 or TRBV6-3 with TRBJ1-2; 7 bases agree with TRBD1. With 10 bases clipped from V and 8 bases from J, the junction kept 10 bases outside the gene matches. Germline lookup yields CDR1 MNHEY and CDR2 SVGEGT. This CDR3 has 12 residues. CDR3 in amino acids: CATLGQSGGYTF. Written as DNA, the CDR3 is TGTGCCACCCTGGGACAGAGTGGCGGCTACACCTTC.